These T cell receptor beta chains were read from a single sample in a study of blood T cell repertoires in COVID-19. TCRdb's copy holds only in-frame clones and misses some; the assay was immunoSEQ multiplex PCR. Counted here are 150,000 to 200,000 clones, over 80% occurring once; the ten biggest clones make up 6% to 7%. Sequencing input: peripheral blood. The receptors shown here come from a woman aged 40 to 50 with COVID-19, enrolled during active disease. Both conserved end residues are part of each CDR3. Expanded clones are given a class, and other clones once, few, many or no size at all.

v_gene: TRBV7-9
j_gene: TRBJ2-7
abundance: .
CDR3aa: CASSNPGTSYNEQYF

v_gene: TRBV3-1/TRBV3-2
j_gene: TRBJ2-7
abundance: .
CDR3aa: CASSQYRGLLTYEQYF

v_gene: TRBV2
j_gene: TRBJ1-2
abundance: .
CDR3aa: CASSSQGYNYGYTF

v_gene: TRBV23-1
j_gene: TRBJ1-1
abundance: .
CDR3aa: CASSQRTGMNTEAFF

v_gene: TRBV14
j_gene: TRBJ2-1
abundance: .
CDR3aa: CASSRGGASGGIYNEQFF

v_gene: TRBV9
j_gene: TRBJ1-3
abundance: .
CDR3aa: CASSVGGGPPGRGNTIYF

v_gene: TRBV19
j_gene: TRBJ1-2
abundance: .
CDR3aa: CASSNTGQGRYGYTF

v_gene: TRBV3-1/TRBV3-2
j_gene: TRBJ1-2
abundance: few
CDR3aa: CASSGIVQGFGGYTF

v_gene: TRBV4-1
j_gene: TRBJ2-7
abundance: .
CDR3aa: CASSRPDRASYEQYF

v_gene: TRBV7-9
j_gene: TRBJ2-5
abundance: .
CDR3aa: CASSLSTTSQETQYF

v_gene: TRBV4-1
j_gene: TRBJ1-2
abundance: .
CDR3aa: CASSQISQRTGFYGYTF

v_gene: TRBV11-3
j_gene: TRBJ1-1
abundance: few
CDR3aa: CASSMGPTVTAFF

v_gene: TRBV19
j_gene: TRBJ1-5
abundance: .
CDR3aa: CASSMGQGNQPQHF

v_gene: TRBV2
j_gene: TRBJ1-1
abundance: .
CDR3aa: CASRRTGGGMVNTEAFF

v_gene: TRBV11-2
j_gene: TRBJ2-7
abundance: .
CDR3aa: CASSLEQGPVYEQYF

v_gene: TRBV11-2
j_gene: TRBJ1-3
abundance: few
CDR3aa: CASSRDRTGNTIYF

v_gene: TRBV9
j_gene: TRBJ2-1
abundance: many
CDR3aa: CASSVGGTGNEQFF

v_gene: TRBV6-6
j_gene: TRBJ2-2
abundance: .
CDR3aa: CASVIPTTGAGELFF

v_gene: TRBV15
j_gene: TRBJ1-2
abundance: .
CDR3aa: CATSRGTGRFGNYGYTF

v_gene: TRBV18
j_gene: TRBJ1-1
abundance: few
CDR3aa: CASSPWEQGHNTEAFF

v_gene: TRBV11-3
j_gene: TRBJ2-5
abundance: .
CDR3aa: CASSSGGGAPETQYF

v_gene: TRBV2
j_gene: TRBJ1-4
abundance: .
CDR3aa: CASFDVEDEKLFF

v_gene: TRBV24-1
j_gene: TRBJ2-2
abundance: .
CDR3aa: CATEFGNTGELFF

v_gene: TRBV13
j_gene: TRBJ2-3
abundance: .
CDR3aa: CASSHRTSGGETDTQYF

v_gene: TRBV7-8
j_gene: TRBJ2-1
abundance: .
CDR3aa: CASSRGQGAGEQFF

v_gene: TRBV21-1
j_gene: TRBJ2-3
abundance: once
CDR3aa: CASSKANDRTFLTDTQYF

v_gene: TRBV18
j_gene: TRBJ1-2
abundance: .
CDR3aa: CASSLRQGNGYTF

v_gene: TRBV3-1/TRBV3-2
j_gene: TRBJ2-5
abundance: .
CDR3aa: CASSWTFQETQYF

v_gene: TRBV7-3
j_gene: TRBJ1-1
abundance: .
CDR3aa: CASRPDTSYAEAFF

v_gene: TRBV28
j_gene: TRBJ2-2
abundance: .
CDR3aa: CASSLDTLNTGELFF

v_gene: TRBV7-9
j_gene: TRBJ1-6
abundance: .
CDR3aa: CASSYPGDNSPLHF

v_gene: TRBV4-2
j_gene: TRBJ1-2
abundance: .
CDR3aa: CASSQEQGPYGYTF

v_gene: TRBV29-1
j_gene: TRBJ2-7
abundance: .
CDR3aa: CSGGQGNKQYF

v_gene: TRBV7-9
j_gene: TRBJ1-5
abundance: .
CDR3aa: CASSQDRGQQPQHF

v_gene: TRBV10-2
j_gene: TRBJ2-1
abundance: .
CDR3aa: CASSLAGFFNEQFF

v_gene: TRBV9
j_gene: TRBJ2-2
abundance: .
CDR3aa: CASSGRLAVGTGELFF

v_gene: TRBV4-1
j_gene: TRBJ2-2
abundance: .
CDR3aa: CASSPRGLASASGELFF

v_gene: TRBV6-1
j_gene: TRBJ1-2
abundance: .
CDR3aa: CASSEEGTPYYGYTF

v_gene: TRBV5-4
j_gene: TRBJ1-2
abundance: .
CDR3aa: CASSSDRVRYGYTF

v_gene: TRBV6-5
j_gene: TRBJ2-1
abundance: few
CDR3aa: CASRAGTSLGGEQFF

v_gene: TRBV6-5
j_gene: TRBJ1-4
abundance: few
CDR3aa: CASTRGVGEKLFF

v_gene: TRBV7-8
j_gene: TRBJ1-1
abundance: .
CDR3aa: CASLRGGRDTEAFF

v_gene: TRBV5-1
j_gene: TRBJ2-7
abundance: .
CDR3aa: CASSYSGASSYEQYF

v_gene: TRBV7-3
j_gene: TRBJ2-2
abundance: .
CDR3aa: CASSLTGGPGTGELFF

v_gene: TRBV10-2
j_gene: TRBJ2-1
abundance: .
CDR3aa: CASSVSGTAYNEQFF

v_gene: TRBV19
j_gene: TRBJ1-5
abundance: .
CDR3aa: CASSIYPTYSNQPQHF

v_gene: TRBV9
j_gene: TRBJ1-1
abundance: .
CDR3aa: CASSLGAENTEAFF

v_gene: TRBV19
j_gene: TRBJ2-7
abundance: few
CDR3aa: CASSPWGTNSYEQYF

v_gene: TRBV2
j_gene: TRBJ1-1
abundance: .
CDR3aa: CASTPGTGLWYTEAFF